The 4 T cell receptor beta chains listed next were all sequenced from one sample in a study of blood T cell repertoires in COVID-19. The method was immunoSEQ multiplex PCR; TCRdb's version includes in-frame clones alone and lacks a portion of them. The sample includes around 47,000 clones, around 85% seen only once; the top ten take under 30%. The sequencing sample was made of peripheral blood. The source is a woman aged 80 or over with COVID-19, enrolled during active disease.

V gene TRBV28 combines with J gene TRBJ2-5, with 14 bases aligning to TRBD2. Germline V CDR1 and CDR2: MDHEN, SYDVKM. The CDR3 has 14 amino acids. J lost 6 bases, V lost 8 bases, and 5 bases had no gene match. The CDR3 nucleotides read TGTGCCAGCGGGACTAGCGGGAGAGGAAAGACCCAGTACTTC. Translating it yields CASGTSGRGKTQYF.

This clone has a handful of counts. The chain uses TRBV7-3 and TRBJ2-1, with 11 nucleotides matching TRBD2. With V trimmed by 4 bases and J by 9 bases, 8 bases remained unmatched. This CDR3 contains 15 residues. Per the germline V gene, CDR1 is SGHTA and CDR2 is FQGTGA. In DNA form, the CDR3 reads TGTGCCAGCAGCTCCGTAGCGGGAGGGCCGAGTGAGCAGTTCTTC. The encoded protein is CASSSVAGGPSEQFF.

The chain links TRBV27 to TRBJ1-5, with TRBD1 identical over 7 bases. This CDR3 has 13 residues. The V and J ends lost 4 bases and 7 bases, in that order; junction bases with no gene match: 4. Per the germline V gene, CDR1 is MNHEY and CDR2 is SMNVEV (reference sequence). The CDR3: CASSSQGSQPQHF. Written as DNA, the CDR3 is TGTGCCAGCAGTTCACAGGGGTCCCAGCCCCAGCATTTT.

The chain uses TRBV10-3 and TRBJ1-2; D possibly corresponds to TRBD1 (6 bases). Germline V gene sequence: CDR1 ENHRY, CDR2 SYGVKD. This CDR3 has 18 amino acids. V was shortened by 3 bases and J by 4 bases, with 24 bases between the two germline ends. CDR3 bases: TGTGCCATCAGTGACCACGCCTCCCCCAGGGGCTTCAGCTATGGCTACACCTTC. Protein product: CAISDHASPRGFSYGYTF.